A selection of T cell receptor beta chains follows, all from one sample in a study of shared clonotypes between healthy human individuals. The method was immunoSEQ multiplex PCR; TCRdb's version includes in-frame clones alone and lacks a portion of them. The table lists about 980,000 clones, 60% to 85% of them singletons. Input material: memory CD4+ T cells sorted from blood. These receptors all stem from a man younger than 30 in good health. Each CDR3 is given with its conserved first and last residue. The D gene is left open where the match is weak. Only part of the rows carry a size: once, few, many, or a class if the clone is expanded.

DNA: TGTGCCAGCAGCTTAGCGCGGGGAAGAGACTCTGAAGCTTTCTTT; CDR3: CASSLARGRDSEAFF; size: -; D: -; V: TRBV7-2; J: TRBJ1-1
DNA: TGTGCCAGCACCAGAGGGTTAGCGGGAGACGAGCAGTACTTC; CDR3: CASTRGLAGDEQYF; size: -; D: TRBD2; V: TRBV2; J: TRBJ2-7
DNA: TGTGCCAGCAGCTTATGGGGGGCGTACGAGCAGTACTTC; CDR3: CASSLWGAYEQYF; size: -; D: -; V: TRBV5-4; J: TRBJ2-7
DNA: TGTGCCAGCAGCTTTACTAGCGGGAGATCGACAGATACGCAGTATTTT; CDR3: CASSFTSGRSTDTQYF; size: -; D: TRBD2; V: TRBV7-8; J: TRBJ2-3
DNA: TGTGCCAGCAGCGTAGATGGAGCGGGAGTCACAGATACGCAGTATTTT; CDR3: CASSVDGAGVTDTQYF; size: -; D: TRBD2; V: TRBV9; J: TRBJ2-3
DNA: TGTGCCAGCAGCCCGGGACAGGGATGGGAGCAGTACTTC; CDR3: CASSPGQGWEQYF; size: -; D: TRBD1; V: TRBV6-5; J: TRBJ2-7
DNA: TGCAGCGTCGAAACAGGGGGAACTAACTATGGCTACACCTTC; CDR3: CSVETGGTNYGYTF; size: -; D: TRBD1; V: TRBV29-1; J: TRBJ1-2
DNA: TGCGCCAGCAGTGAATCGGCTGGAAACACCATATATTTT; CDR3: CASSESAGNTIYF; size: -; D: -; V: TRBV10-2; J: TRBJ1-3
DNA: TGCGCCAGCAGCCAGGGCCCGAACACCGGGGAGCTGTTTTTT; CDR3: CASSQGPNTGELFF; size: -; D: -; V: TRBV4-3; J: TRBJ2-2
DNA: TGTGCTAGCAGCCCTTTTTCCTCGCCCCAGCATTTT; CDR3: CASSPFSSPQHF; size: -; D: -; V: TRBV7-7; J: TRBJ1-5
DNA: TGTGCCAGCAGTTACTCTTTACTTTCGGGCACCGGGGAGCTGTTTTTT; CDR3: CASSYSLLSGTGELFF; size: -; D: -; V: TRBV6-5; J: TRBJ2-2
DNA: TGTGCCAGCAGTTACTCGGAGAGGGAACGAAACACCATATATTTT; CDR3: CASSYSERERNTIYF; size: -; D: -; V: TRBV6-6; J: TRBJ1-3
DNA: TGCGCCAGCAGCTTGGAGCCCCCAGGGGGCGAGGAGACCCAGTACTTC; CDR3: CASSLEPPGGEETQYF; size: many; D: TRBD1; V: TRBV5-1; J: TRBJ2-5
DNA: TGTGCCAGCAGCTTAGATTCGACCTTGTACCAAGAGACCCAGTACTTC; CDR3: CASSLDSTLYQETQYF; size: -; D: -; V: TRBV7-9; J: TRBJ2-5
DNA: TGTGCCAGCTCACTAGGGGGGGGCTCCTACGAGCAGTACTTC; CDR3: CASSLGGGSYEQYF; size: -; D: -; V: TRBV18; J: TRBJ2-7
DNA: TGTGCCAGCAGGCGGTACACTGAAGCTTTCTTT; CDR3: CASRRYTEAFF; size: -; D: -; V: TRBV6-5; J: TRBJ1-1
DNA: TGCGCCAGCAGCCAGTCCTCGCCGGGACTAGCGTATCTCAATGAGCAGTTCTTC; CDR3: CASSQSSPGLAYLNEQFF; size: few; D: TRBD2; V: TRBV4-3; J: TRBJ2-1
DNA: TGTGCCAGCAGCGTGCAGGGCTCCTATAATTCACCCCTCCACTTT; CDR3: CASSVQGSYNSPLHF; size: -; D: -; V: TRBV9; J: TRBJ1-6
DNA: TGTGCCAGCCGGGGGAGTTCCTACGAGCAGTACTTC; CDR3: CASRGSSYEQYF; size: -; D: -; V: TRBV7-2; J: TRBJ2-7
DNA: TGTGCCAGCAGCGCTTGGGGACAGCGAGCCGGGGAGCTGTTTTTT; CDR3: CASSAWGQRAGELFF; size: -; D: TRBD1; V: TRBV9; J: TRBJ2-2
DNA: TGTGCCATCGCGGACGGGAGCTCCTACGAGCAGTACTTC; CDR3: CAIADGSSYEQYF; size: -; D: -; V: TRBV10-3; J: TRBJ2-7
DNA: TGTGCCTGGGGTGACACCAACACCGGGGAGCTGTTTTTT; CDR3: CAWGDTNTGELFF; size: -; D: -; V: TRBV30; J: TRBJ2-2
DNA: TGTGCCTGGAGTCTCCTACGTTCCCACAGGGCGGCCACCGGGGAGCTGTTTTTT; CDR3: CAWSLLRSHRAATGELFF; size: -; D: -; V: TRBV30; J: TRBJ2-2
DNA: TGTGCCAGCAGCCCCGGGACTAGCGGGACCTACCTGGGCAAAAACATTCAGTACTTC; CDR3: CASSPGTSGTYLGKNIQYF; size: once; D: TRBD2; V: TRBV7-2; J: TRBJ2-4
DNA: TGTGCCAGCAGTGAACTAAGCAATCAGCCCCAGCATTTT; CDR3: CASSELSNQPQHF; size: few; D: -; V: TRBV6-1; J: TRBJ1-5
DNA: TGTGCCAGCTCACCGACGAGCACCTCCTCCTACGAGCAGTACTTC; CDR3: CASSPTSTSSYEQYF; size: once; D: -; V: TRBV18; J: TRBJ2-7
DNA: TGTGCCAGCTATATAGCGGATGAGCAGTTCTTC; CDR3: CASYIADEQFF; size: -; D: -; V: TRBV25-1; J: TRBJ2-1
DNA: TGTGCCAGCAGTGTTTCGGCTAGCGGAGGAGCCCAAGAGACCCAGTACTTC; CDR3: CASSVSASGGAQETQYF; size: -; D: TRBD2; V: TRBV2; J: TRBJ2-5
DNA: TGTGCCAGCAGCTTCTCAGGGGGCCAAGAGACCCAGTACTTC; CDR3: CASSFSGGQETQYF; size: few; D: TRBD1; V: TRBV5-6; J: TRBJ2-5
DNA: TGTGCCAGCAGCTGGGGGTGGAGGGCCAGGGGAACCTACGAGCAGTACTTC; CDR3: CASSWGWRARGTYEQYF; size: few; D: -; V: TRBV7-2; J: TRBJ2-7
DNA: TGTGCCAGCACTAAGACAGGTGATTACTACAATGAGCAGTTCTTC; CDR3: CASTKTGDYYNEQFF; size: -; D: -; V: TRBV11-1; J: TRBJ2-1
DNA: TGTGCCAGCAGCAGCGGCCATGGCCAGCGGGAGACCCAGTACTTC; CDR3: CASSSGHGQRETQYF; size: -; D: -; V: TRBV7-9; J: TRBJ2-5
DNA: TGTGCCAGCAGCTTAGATGCCGGGAGCTATGGCTACACCTTC; CDR3: CASSLDAGSYGYTF; size: -; D: -; V: TRBV7-8; J: TRBJ1-2
DNA: TGCAGTGCTTACCGCAATTCACCCCTCCACTTT; CDR3: CSAYRNSPLHF; size: -; D: -; V: TRBV20-1; J: TRBJ1-6
DNA: TGTGCCAGCAGCCCGGGCCTCAGGGGGCTAATGGACTACGAGCAGTACTTC; CDR3: CASSPGLRGLMDYEQYF; size: -; D: TRBD1; V: TRBV7-2; J: TRBJ2-7
DNA: TGTGCCAGCTCAGCCGACAGGAACACTGAAGCTTTCTTT; CDR3: CASSADRNTEAFF; size: -; D: -; V: TRBV18; J: TRBJ1-1
DNA: TGTGCCACCAGGGACGGGGGTACGAGCTCCTACAATGAGCAGTTCTTC; CDR3: CATRDGGTSSYNEQFF; size: -; D: -; V: TRBV10-3; J: TRBJ2-1
DNA: TGTGCCAGCAGTCTCACTAGCGGGGGGACCTACGAGCAGTACTTC; CDR3: CASSLTSGGTYEQYF; size: few; D: TRBD2; V: TRBV27; J: TRBJ2-7
DNA: TGTGCCAGCAGTTTCTCCCAGCCGGGTTTTAGCAATCAGCCCCAGCATTTT; CDR3: CASSFSQPGFSNQPQHF; size: -; D: -; V: TRBV28; J: TRBJ1-5
DNA: TGTGCCAGCAGCCATAGGGGGTCTGGAAACACCATATATTTT; CDR3: CASSHRGSGNTIYF; size: -; D: -; V: TRBV7-9; J: TRBJ1-3
DNA: TGTGCCAGCAGTCCCCGGGACAGGGGATACAATGAGCAGTTCTTC; CDR3: CASSPRDRGYNEQFF; size: -; D: TRBD1; V: TRBV9; J: TRBJ2-1
DNA: TGCGCCAGCAGTGACCCGGGACAGGGAAGCTACGAGCAGTACTTC; CDR3: CASSDPGQGSYEQYF; size: -; D: TRBD1; V: TRBV10-1; J: TRBJ2-7
DNA: TGTGCCAGCAGCCACAGGGGAAACACTGAAGCTTTCTTT; CDR3: CASSHRGNTEAFF; size: -; D: TRBD1; V: TRBV6-5; J: TRBJ1-1
DNA: TGTGCCAGCAGCTTCTCTAGGTTAGAGACCCAGTACTTC; CDR3: CASSFSRLETQYF; size: -; D: -; V: TRBV7-2; J: TRBJ2-5
DNA: TGTGCCAGCAGCTTAGGCAGGGCTAGCAATCAGCCCCAGCATTTT; CDR3: CASSLGRASNQPQHF; size: -; D: -; V: TRBV7-2; J: TRBJ1-5
DNA: TGCGCCAGCAGCTTTGGACATTTGAACACTGAAGCTTTCTTT; CDR3: CASSFGHLNTEAFF; size: -; D: -; V: TRBV5-1; J: TRBJ1-1
DNA: TGCGCCAGCAGCTCCCGGCAAGAGACCCAGTACTTC; CDR3: CASSSRQETQYF; size: -; D: -; V: TRBV5-1; J: TRBJ2-5
DNA: TGTGCCAGCAGTGGCAATCGGGGACTAAATTCACCCCTCCACTTT; CDR3: CASSGNRGLNSPLHF; size: -; D: -; V: TRBV6-1; J: TRBJ1-6
DNA: TGTGCCAGCAGCTTATTGGGAGGGGGTAGGGGAGAGACCCAGTACTTC; CDR3: CASSLLGGGRGETQYF; size: -; D: -; V: TRBV11-2; J: TRBJ2-5
DNA: TGTGCCAGCAGCTGGGGTGGAAGGGAGCAGTACTTC; CDR3: CASSWGGREQYF; size: few; D: -; V: TRBV7-2; J: TRBJ2-7
DNA: TGCGCCAGCAGCTTAGGACTAGCGGGGACCTACAATGAGCAGTTCTTC; CDR3: CASSLGLAGTYNEQFF; size: few; D: TRBD2; V: TRBV5-1; J: TRBJ2-1
DNA: TGTGCCAGCAGTGAAGAGACAGTCGCTAATGAAAAACTGTTTTTT; CDR3: CASSEETVANEKLFF; size: -; D: -; V: TRBV25-1; J: TRBJ1-4
DNA: TGTGCCAGCAGTTACTCGGGGGGCGTCGGATATGAGCAGTTCTTC; CDR3: CASSYSGGVGYEQFF; size: few; D: -; V: TRBV6-5; J: TRBJ2-1
DNA: TGCGCCAGCAGTTTTCGTGTTTCGAACACCGGGGAGCTGTTTTTT; CDR3: CASSFRVSNTGELFF; size: -; D: -; V: TRBV5-1; J: TRBJ2-2
DNA: TGCGCCAGCAGCGCGGGGGGAAAGAATGAAAAACTGTTTTTT; CDR3: CASSAGGKNEKLFF; size: -; D: -; V: TRBV5-1; J: TRBJ1-4